One and the same sample provided the 9 T cell receptor beta chains below, sequenced in a study of T cells in narcolepsy. Clones were read by immunoSEQ multiplex PCR, and TCRdb kept only the in-frame ones, dropping some. The sample consists of around 30,000 clones, 85% to 90% of them appearing once. Sequenced input: CD45RA- memory CD4+ T cells from PBMCs. These receptors were collected from a human donor with narcolepsy.

The rearrangement joins TRBV28 to TRBJ1-2; 8 nucleotides align to TRBD1. V lost 3 bases to trimming and J lost 4 bases; unmatched junction nucleotides: 13. This CDR3 region has 17 residues. CDR1 and CDR2 (germline): MDHEN, SYDVKM. The CDR3 nucleotides are TGTGCCAGCAGTTTGGCGCAGGGGGCGCGGGTTAGCTATGGCTACACCTTC. Translated, it gives CASSLAQGARVSYGYTF.

The V and J genes are TRBV6-1 and TRBJ2-7; possible D gene TRBD1, 6 bases. Germline V gives CDR1 MNHNS, CDR2 SASEGT. Deletions cut 4 bases from V and 1 base from J, with 14 bases between. This CDR3 region has 15 residues. The CDR3, as DNA: TGTGCCAGCAGTGTCCCCAGGGGTTCGTCCTACGAGCAGTACTTC. Its protein product is CASSVPRGSSYEQYF.

The V call is TRBV7-2, the J call TRBJ1-3; tentatively, D is TRBD1 (6 bases). V gave up 4 bases and J gave up 3 bases, with 7 bases separating them. CDR3 size: 13 residues. The germline CDR1 and CDR2 sequences are SGHTA and FQGNSA. In DNA form, the CDR3 reads TGTGCCAGCAGCTCAGGGGTTGGAAACACCATATATTTT. Translation gives CASSSGVGNTIYF. The full variable domain, its missing parts supplied by reference TRBV7-2 and TRBJ1-3, is GAGVSQSPSNKVTEKGKDVELRCDPISGHTALYWYRQSLGQGLEFLIYFQGNSAPDKSGLPSDRFSAERTGGSVSTLTIQRTQQEDSAVYLCASSSGVGNTIYFGEGSWLTVV.

V gene TRBV6-5 combines with J gene TRBJ2-7, with D unresolved. The CDR3 sequence is 15 residues long. Germline values: CDR1 MNHEY, CDR2 SVGAGI. The V gene lost 6 bases and the J gene lost 1 base, with 16 bases spanning the gap. The CDR3 coding sequence is TGTGCCAGCAGCCTCTACAAGGGTCCTTCCTACGAGCAGTACTTC. Amino acids: CASSLYKGPSYEQYF.

V usage is TRBV11-2 and J usage is TRBJ1-2; tentative D call: TRBD1 (5 bases). The CDR3 extends over 15 amino acids. Germline loops: CDR1 SGHAT, CDR2 FQNNGV. The germline V and J ends were trimmed by 1 base and 0 bases, with 9 bases remaining between them. The CDR3 here is CASSLVGTTNYGYTF. The DNA of the CDR3 is TGTGCCAGCAGCTTAGTTGGGACCACTAACTATGGCTACACCTTC.

The chain recombines TRBV29-1 with TRBJ1-1; D ambiguous. V was trimmed by 0 bases and J by 10 bases, leaving 15 bases between them. CDR3 length equals 13 residues. The germline CDR1 and CDR2 sequences are SQVTM and ANQGSEA. This CDR3 is CSVEDLMGSRAFF. The CDR3 DNA is TGCAGCGTTGAAGATCTTATGGGGAGTCGAGCTTTCTTT.

This chain joins TRBV5-1 and TRBJ2-3; D uncertain. CDR3 length equals 14 residues. Trimming pared 0 bases from V and 2 bases from J, leaving 7 bases between. In germline, CDR1 is SGHRS, CDR2 YFSETQ. DNA for the CDR3: TGCGCCAGCAGCTTGGCTCGCCCCACAGATACGCAGTATTTT. Its protein is CASSLARPTDTQYF. The full variable domain, its missing parts supplied by reference TRBV5-1 and TRBJ2-3, is KAGVTQTPRYLIKTRGQQVTLSCSPISGHRSVSWYQQTPGQGLQFLFEYFSETQRNKGNFPGRFSGRQFSNSRSEMNVSTLELGDSALYLCASSLARPTDTQYFGPGTRLTVL.

The rearrangement uses TRBV7-3 and TRBJ2-1; TRBD1 matches at 7 bases. V trimming: 5 bases; J trimming: 15 bases; junction bases outside the gene matches: 13. The CDR3 is made up of 13 amino acids. The germline CDR1 and CDR2 sequences are SGHTA and FQGTGA. CDR3 in amino acids: CASSPSPQGRWFF. The CDR3 DNA reads TGTGCCAGCAGCCCTAGCCCACAGGGGCGTTGGTTCTTC.

This CDR3 reads CASGQGAVVETQYF. The CDR3 DNA reads TGTGCCAGCGGGCAGGGGGCTGTTGTGGAGACCCAGTACTTC. This sequence joins TRBV19 and TRBJ2-5; TRBD1 agrees at 8 bases. CDR3 size: 14 residues. V lost 9 bases and J lost 5; bases outside the gene matches: 11. Germline CDR1 reads LNHDA; CDR2 reads SQIVND (reference sequence).